The rows below give T cell receptor beta chains drawn from one sample of a study of type 1 regulatory T cells. One entry per CDR3 protein results from TCRdb running MiXCR on the reads. The sample shows approximately 100,000 distinct CDR3 sequences, roughly 31% of them seen only once. Input material: CD4+ T cells, either the whole sample or a sorted fraction (not recorded which). The receptor source for this set is a human donor in good health. Both conserved end residues are part of each CDR3. The D gene is left open where the match is weak. A row's size may be missing; if present it is once, few, many or a size class.

>TRBV6-1|TRBD1|few|TRBJ2-3
TGTGCCACCCCGGACAGGGGGCGGCCTACGCAGTATTTT
CATPDRGRPTQYF
>TRBV29-1|-|-|TRBJ2-3
TGCAGCGGCGCACAGGGAAATACGCAGTATTTT
CSGAQGNTQYF
>TRBV5-6|TRBD2|few|TRBJ2-3
TGTGCCAGCAGCTTGAAGCGGGACGCGCAGTATTTT
CASSLKRDAQYF
>TRBV14|-|-|TRBJ2-1
TGTGCCAGCATCCAAGGGAATCACCTTGTGAATGAGCAGTTCTTC
CASIQGNHLVNEQFF
>TRBV7-3|-|-|TRBJ2-2
TGTACCAGCAGCCCCGGGGGTGGCGCGGTGGAGCTGTTTTTT
CTSSPGGGAVELFF
>TRBV5-1|-|few|TRBJ2-6
TGCGCCAGCCAACAGGCCCTCTCTGGGGCCAACGTCCTGACTTTC
CASQQALSGANVLTF
>TRBV5-1|TRBD1|few|TRBJ1-5
TGCGCCAGCAGCTCGGGACAGGGGCTCGATCAGCCCCAGCATTTT
CASSSGQGLDQPQHF
>TRBV15|-|once|TRBJ2-5
TGTGCCACCAGCAGATATCGAGAGACCCAGTACTTC
CATSRYRETQYF
>TRBV13|-|-|TRBJ2-5
TGTGCCAGCAGCCGTCGAGGGAAGGAGACCCAGTACTTC
CASSRRGKETQYF
>TRBV10-2|-|-|TRBJ2-1
TGCGCCAGCAGTGATTTTTGGGATGGCGATGAGCAGTTCTTC
CASSDFWDGDEQFF
>TRBV7-9|TRBD1|-|TRBJ2-3
TGTGCCAGCAGTTCACTACCGGGACAGGGTTTCGACCGCACAGATACGCAGTATTTT
CASSSLPGQGFDRTDTQYF